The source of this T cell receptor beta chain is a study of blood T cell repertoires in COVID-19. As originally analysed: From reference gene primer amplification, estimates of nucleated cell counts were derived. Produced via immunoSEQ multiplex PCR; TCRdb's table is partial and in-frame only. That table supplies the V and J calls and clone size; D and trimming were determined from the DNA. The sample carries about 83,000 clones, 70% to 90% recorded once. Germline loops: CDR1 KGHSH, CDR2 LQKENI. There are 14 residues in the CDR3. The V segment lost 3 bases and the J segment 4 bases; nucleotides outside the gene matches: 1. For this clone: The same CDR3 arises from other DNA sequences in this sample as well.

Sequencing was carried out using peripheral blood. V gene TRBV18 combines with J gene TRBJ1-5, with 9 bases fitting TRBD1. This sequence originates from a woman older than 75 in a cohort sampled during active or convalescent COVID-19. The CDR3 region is CASSPTGGNQPQHF. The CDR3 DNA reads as TGTGCCAGCTCACCGACAGGGGGAAATCAGCCCCAGCATTTT.